This T cell receptor beta chain derives from a study of blood T cell repertoires in COVID-19. As for the study in general: Samples representing acute and convalescent COVID-19 were sourced from the United States, Italy and Spain. T cells, B-cell-depleted T cells, or PBMCs supplied cDNA or gDNA.

In the authors' methods: How many nucleated cells were present was estimated from reference gene primer amplification. Libraries were prepared by immunoSEQ multiplex PCR; TCRdb keeps only in-frame clonotypes and omits some of them. From that table come the V and J calls and clone size; the DNA was used to work out D and trimming. This table holds 100,000 or so clones, less than 80% found once. Germline V CDR1 and CDR2: SGHAT, FQNNGV. The CDR3 loop spans 13 amino acids. Germline trimming cut 5 bases from V and 14 bases from J; bases unmatched to any gene: 10. The sequence came from a man in his sixties or seventies with active or convalescent COVID-19. The specimen sequenced was peripheral blood. J is TRBJ2-1 and V is TRBV11-2; 9 bases fit TRBD1. The CDR3, as DNA: TGTGCCAGCAGCGCGAACAGGGGGCTCAGGGAGTTCTTC. This gives the protein CASSANRGLREFF.